Following are 3 T cell receptor beta chains from one sample sequenced in a study of T cell clones after liver transplantation (dated by TCRdb to the late 2010s). The library was generated by the immunoSEQ multiplex PCR assay. TCRdb holds this immuneACCESS table with in-frame rearrangements only. Some clones are missing; in checked studies, unresolved V genes explain under half, and the rest has no known cause. The sample data list 68,000 or so clones, and about 91% of these were observed just once. Less than 1% of the sample lies in the top ten. The sample in question was CD4+ T cells from blood, obtained less than 27 months after liver transplant. These receptors were taken from a human patient who received a liver transplant. In transplant recipients, some T cells may be of donor rather than host origin.

The chain is built from TRBV5-1 and TRBJ2-5; possible D gene TRBD1, 6 bases. The CDR3 has 14 amino acids. V lost 1 base and J lost 3, with 10 bases in between. CDR1 is SGHRS, CDR2 YFSETQ, per germline. Here the CDR3 DNA reads TGCGCCAGCAGCTTGACAGGGCTTGAAGAGACCCAGTACTTC. It yields the protein CASSLTGLEETQYF.

The V gene is TRBV7-2, the J gene TRBJ2-3; D is ambiguous. The CDR3 runs to 13 residues. Germline loops: CDR1 SGHTA, CDR2 FQGNSA. The ends were cut back, 3 bases at V and 4 bases at J, with 8 bases in the middle. DNA for the CDR3: TGTGCCAGCAGCTTTGGCCCAGCAGATACGCAGTATTTT. This translates into CASSFGPADTQYF.

The V and J genes are TRBV2 and TRBJ1-5, with unresolved D. Per germline, CDR1 SNHLY and CDR2 FYNNEI. Trimming removed 7 bases from V and 5 bases from J, with 12 bases in between. The CDR3 has 13 amino acids. CDR3 protein: CASTPEVDQPQHF. The DNA for the CDR3 is TGTGCCAGCACTCCAGAGGTAGATCAGCCCCAGCATTTT.